Shown below are 15 T cell receptor beta chains from a single sample sequenced in a study of Graves' ophthalmopathy and Graves' hyperthyroidism. RNA transcripts were the source from which TCR beta CDR3 regions were amplified. RT-PCR in the first round used HTBI primers; a second-round multiplex PCR followed. One entry per CDR3 protein results from TCRdb running MiXCR on the multiplex PCR reads. The sample lists over 150,000 distinct CDR3 sequences, roughly two fifths occurring once. The specimen sequenced was peripheral blood. The receptors here all came from a woman between 35 and 50 years old with Graves' ophthalmopathy.

The chain employs TRBV12-3 or TRBV12-4 and TRBJ2-2; D unresolved. CDR3 length: 11 residues. V lost 6 bases, J lost 3 bases, and 2 bases lay in between. The CDR3 region is CASSYTGELFF. The CDR3 nucleotides read TGTGCCAGCAGCTACACCGGGGAGCTGTTTTTT.

This rearrangement joins TRBV11-2 to TRBJ2-7; no firm D call. The germline V gene encodes CDR1 SGHAT and CDR2 FQNNGV. The CDR3 totals 14 residues. With 5 bases removed from V and 2 bases from J, the gap between germline ends came to 13 bases. The CDR3 is CASSPTVDPYEQYF. The CDR3 DNA is TGTGCCAGCAGCCCAACCGTAGATCCCTACGAGCAGTACTTC. Based on the CDR3 plus reference TRBV11-2 and TRBJ2-7, the full variable domain is EAGVAQSPRYKIIEKRQSVAFWCNPISGHATLYWYQQILGQGPKLLIQFQNNGVVDDSQLPKDRFSAERLKGVDSTLKIQPAKLEDSAVYLCASSPTVDPYEQYFGPGTRLTVT.

This clonotype was recorded at least ten times. V gene TRBV12-3 or TRBV12-4 combines with J gene TRBJ2-5, with 11 bases identical to TRBD2. The junction had 4 bases not matched to a gene; V was cut back by 1 base and J by 3 bases. This CDR3 spans 16 amino acids. The CDR3 protein is CASSLGDSGREETQYF. CDR3 coding DNA: TGTGCCAGCAGTTTAGGTGATAGCGGGAGGGAAGAGACCCAGTACTTC.

There are many counts of this clonotype. The chain combines TRBV20-1 with TRBJ1-2, with D possibly being TRBD1 (5 bases). The CDR3 loop spans 12 amino acids. The germline V gene encodes CDR1 DFQATT and CDR2 SNEGSKA (reference sequence). The V end was cut by 4 bases, the J end by 4 bases, with 10 bases between. The CDR3 nucleotides are TGCAGTGCTACGATGACAGCCTATGGCTACACCTTC. This codes for CSATMTAYGYTF.

This clonotype was seen ten or more times. The chain uses TRBV5-5 and TRBJ2-5; D may match TRBD1 or TRBD2 (5 bases each). The CDR3 contains 16 residues. The germline gives CDR1 SGHKS, CDR2 YYEKEE (reference sequence). Deletions cut 4 bases from V and 7 bases from J, with 23 bases between. The CDR3, as DNA: TGTGCCAGCAGCACGGGACCGCGGCCCCCGTCGGGGACCCAGTACTTC. It specifies CASSTGPRPPSGTQYF.

This chain connects TRBV6-9 to TRBJ2-5, with a tentative D call TRBD2 (6 bases). The CDR3 contains 13 residues. The V gene lost 4 bases and the J gene lost 5 bases, with 11 bases spanning the gap. Germline CDR1 is MNHGY and CDR2 is SVAAGI. The CDR3 is CASSFRGGETQYF. CDR3 nucleotides: TGTGCCAGCAGTTTTCGTGGGGGGGAGACCCAGTACTTC.

This clonotype has at least ten counts. The rearrangement joins TRBV20-1 to TRBJ2-5; weak D call: TRBD1 (7 bases). Looked up from germline, CDR1 is DFQATT and CDR2 is SNEGSKA (reference sequence). Trimming removed 5 bases from V and 5 bases from J, with 15 bases in between. The CDR3 is made up of 13 amino acids. The CDR3 spells CSAGGGAGETQYF. CDR3 in DNA: TGCAGTGCTGGAGGGGGCGCAGGCGAGACCCAGTACTTC.

This clonotype has ten or more counts. The chain has TRBV13 and TRBJ2-7; D remains unclear. With 2 bases removed from V and 5 bases from J, the gap between germline ends came to 10 bases. Germline V gene lookup returns CDR1 PRHDT and CDR2 FYEKMQ (reference sequence). The CDR3 spans 13 residues. This CDR3 reads CASSLRRLHEQYF. The CDR3 nucleotides read TGTGCCAGCAGCTTAAGAAGGCTCCACGAGCAGTACTTC.

This clonotype showed up many times. This sequence joins TRBV18 and TRBJ2-7, with 11 bases fitting TRBD1. Germline CDR1 KGHSH, CDR2 LQKENI. This CDR3 is built from 15 residues. The V and J ends lost 7 bases and 0 bases, in that order; junction bases with no gene match: 5. CDR3 coding DNA: TGTGCCAGCTTCGCCGGGACAGGGGGCTCCTACGAGCAGTACTTC. Residues: CASFAGTGGSYEQYF.

There are many counts of this clonotype. The CDR3 region is CASSLIGGNQPQHF. Written as DNA, the CDR3 is TGCGCCAGCAGCTTGATCGGGGGTAATCAGCCCCAGCATTTT. The V gene is TRBV5-1, the J gene TRBJ1-5; a possible D gene is TRBD1 (5 bases). CDR1 and CDR2 from the germline V gene are SGHRS and YFSETQ. The CDR3 runs to 14 residues. Trimming removed 1 base from V and 4 bases from J, with 9 bases in between. Filled out from reference TRBV5-1 and TRBJ1-5, the complete variable domain reads KAGVTQTPRYLIKTRGQQVTLSCSPISGHRSVSWYQQTPGQGLQFLFEYFSETQRNKGNFPGRFSGRQFSNSRSEMNVSTLELGDSALYLCASSLIGGNQPQHFGDGTRLSIL.

The chain has TRBV7-2 and TRBJ2-5; D ambiguous. V was clipped by 2 bases and J by 0 bases, with 7 bases between them. This CDR3 spans 14 amino acids. In germline, CDR1 is SGHTA, CDR2 FQGNSA. The CDR3 spells CASSLSRYQETQYF. In DNA, the CDR3 is TGTGCCAGCAGCTTAAGCCGCTACCAAGAGACCCAGTACTTC.

This sequence joins TRBV6-1 and TRBJ2-5; no clear D. Trimming took 6 bases from V and 2 from J, leaving 13 bases between them. CDR3 length: 14 amino acids. Germline V lookup: CDR1 MNHNS, CDR2 SASEGT. CDR3 coding DNA: TGTGCCAGCAGCCTCGAAGACGAACAAGAGACCCAGTACTTC. Translating it yields CASSLEDEQETQYF.

At least ten counts were recorded for this clonotype. This chain uses TRBV28 with TRBJ1-1, with a weak D call TRBD1 (5 bases). CDR1 is MDHEN and CDR2 is SYDVKM in the germline V gene. The V gene lost 7 bases and the J gene lost 1 base, with 10 bases spanning the gap. CDR3 length equals 13 residues. CDR3 DNA sequence: TGTGCCAGCACCCTGGGGCAGAACACTGAAGCTTTCTTT. Translation gives CASTLGQNTEAFF.

The V and J genes are TRBV7-2 and TRBJ2-7; the D is unclear. Per germline, CDR1 SGHTA and CDR2 FQGNSA. The ends were cut back, 5 bases at V and 5 bases at J, with 10 bases in the middle. The CDR3 contains 12 residues. CDR3 nucleotide sequence: TGTGCCAGCAGCCCCGCCCGGGACGAGCAGTACTTC. Amino acids: CASSPARDEQYF.

This clonotype was counted a few times. The CDR3 protein is CASSILGQYYGYTF. In DNA, the CDR3 is TGTGCCAGCAGCATCCTGGGACAGTACTATGGCTACACCTTC. The chain recombines TRBV12-3 or TRBV12-4 with TRBJ1-2; 7 positions match TRBD1. There are 14 residues in the CDR3. Trimming at V came to 6 bases and at J to 3 bases, leaving 7 bases not matched to a gene.